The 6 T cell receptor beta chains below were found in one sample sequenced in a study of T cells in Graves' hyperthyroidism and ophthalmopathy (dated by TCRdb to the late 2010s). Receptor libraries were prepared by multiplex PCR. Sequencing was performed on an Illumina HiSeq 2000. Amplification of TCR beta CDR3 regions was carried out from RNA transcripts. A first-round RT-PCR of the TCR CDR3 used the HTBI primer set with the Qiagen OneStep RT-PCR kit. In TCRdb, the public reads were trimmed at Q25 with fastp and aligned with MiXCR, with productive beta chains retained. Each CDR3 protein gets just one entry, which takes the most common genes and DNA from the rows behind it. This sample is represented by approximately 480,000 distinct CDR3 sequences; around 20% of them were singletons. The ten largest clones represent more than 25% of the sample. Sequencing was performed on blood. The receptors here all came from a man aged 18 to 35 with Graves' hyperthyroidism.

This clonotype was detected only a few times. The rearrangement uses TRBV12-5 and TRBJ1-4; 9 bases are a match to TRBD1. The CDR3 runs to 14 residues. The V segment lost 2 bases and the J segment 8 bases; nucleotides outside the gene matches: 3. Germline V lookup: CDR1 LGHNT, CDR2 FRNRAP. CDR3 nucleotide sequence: TGTGCTAGTGGTTTGTACACAGGGGGCGAAAAACTGTTTTTT. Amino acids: CASGLYTGGEKLFF.

Here the CDR3 reads CASSFSGQGKNSPLHF. DNA for the CDR3: TGTGCCAGCAGTTTTTCAGGACAGGGGAAGAATTCACCCCTCCACTTT. The chain uses TRBV6-5 and TRBJ1-6; 9 bases map to TRBD1. Looked up from germline, CDR1 is MNHEY and CDR2 is SVGAGI. Trimming cost V 4 bases and J 7 bases; bases outside gene matches: 8. The CDR3 sequence is 16 residues long.

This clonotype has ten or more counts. The CDR3 loop reads CAWSTGPQNTIYF. Here the CDR3 DNA reads TGTGCCTGGAGTACGGGACCTCAAAACACCATATATTTT. This sequence joins TRBV30 and TRBJ1-3, with a tentative D call TRBD1 (5 bases). There are 13 residues in the CDR3. V shed 2 bases and J shed 6 bases, with 11 bases lying between them. CDR1 GTSNPN and CDR2 SVGIG come from the germline V gene (reference sequence).

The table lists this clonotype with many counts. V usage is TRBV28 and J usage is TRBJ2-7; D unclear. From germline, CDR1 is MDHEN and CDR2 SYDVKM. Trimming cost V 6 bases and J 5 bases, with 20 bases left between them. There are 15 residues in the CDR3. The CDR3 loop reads CASSSIIGPFHEQYF. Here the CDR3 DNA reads TGTGCCAGCAGCTCTATCATTGGCCCCTTCCACGAGCAGTACTTC.

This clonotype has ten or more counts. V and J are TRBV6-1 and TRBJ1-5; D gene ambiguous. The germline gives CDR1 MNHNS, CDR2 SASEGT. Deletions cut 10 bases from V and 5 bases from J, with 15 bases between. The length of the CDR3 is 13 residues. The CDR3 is CAIRRGRDQPQHF. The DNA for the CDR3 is TGTGCCATACGTCGGGGTCGTGATCAGCCCCAGCATTTT.

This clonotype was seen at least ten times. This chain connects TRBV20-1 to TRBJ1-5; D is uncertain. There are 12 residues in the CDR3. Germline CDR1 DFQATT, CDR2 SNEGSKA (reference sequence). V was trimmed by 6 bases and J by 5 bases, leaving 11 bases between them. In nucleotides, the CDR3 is TGCAGTGCGGGCCGGAGCGATCAGCCCCAGCATTTT. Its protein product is CSAGRSDQPQHF.